This T cell receptor (beta chain) is drawn from a study of shared clonotypes between healthy human individuals. Study conclusions and caveats: As a rule, naive subsets had a larger estimated richness than memory subsets.

Cells designated naive CD8 were CD45RO-negative and were positively selected for CCR7, with terminally differentiated effector memory CD45RA+ cells excluded. All of the donors resided in Nashville, Tennessee, and each was a Caucasian adult. Measured with immunoSEQ multiplex PCR; TCRdb has only the in-frame clones, and not every one. The data contain around 700,000 clones, around 92% of them seen just once; the ten biggest clones take up 24%. As for this clone: Its antigen is unknown.

This CDR3 is 10 amino acids long. The gene calls are TRBV21-1 and TRBJ2-1. TRBV21-1 is a pseudogene segment. The sequence came from a man aged 30 to 45 in good health. Sequencing was performed on naive CD8+ T cells sorted from blood. The CDR3 coding sequence is TGTGCCAGCAGCATGGATGAGCAGTTCTTC. This gives the protein CASSMDEQFF.